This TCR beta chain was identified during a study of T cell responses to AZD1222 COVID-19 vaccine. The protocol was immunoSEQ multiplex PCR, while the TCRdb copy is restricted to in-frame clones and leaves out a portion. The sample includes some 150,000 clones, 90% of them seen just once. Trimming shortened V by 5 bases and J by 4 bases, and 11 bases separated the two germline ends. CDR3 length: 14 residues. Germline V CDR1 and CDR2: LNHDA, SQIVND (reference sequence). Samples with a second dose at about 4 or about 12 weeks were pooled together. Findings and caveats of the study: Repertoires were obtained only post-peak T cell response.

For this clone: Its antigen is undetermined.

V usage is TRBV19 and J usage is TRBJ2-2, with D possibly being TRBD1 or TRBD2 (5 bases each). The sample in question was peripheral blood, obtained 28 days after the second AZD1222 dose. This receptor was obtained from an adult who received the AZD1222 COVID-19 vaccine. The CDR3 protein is CASSGGFFTGELFF. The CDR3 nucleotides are TGTGCCAGTAGTGGGGGTTTTTTCACCGGGGAGCTGTTTTTT.